Below, 21 T cell receptor delta chains from the same sample are listed, as sequenced in a study of gamma-delta T cells after stem cell transplantation. TCRdb applied CATT to the RT-PCR reads for clone calling. The sample includes over 2,500 delta-chain clones, around a fifth seen only once; the top ten take roughly 24%. The sequenced sample was gamma-delta T cells. The receptors shown here come from a human donor. It is not recorded whose cells these are; they may come from a transplant donor.

A word on this clone: This is likely an artifact of a read error, given a far larger clone one base away. Other DNA sequences in this specimen translate into the identical CDR3. The gene calls are TRDV2 and TRDJ1; 13 nucleotides align to TRDD3. This CDR3 has 16 residues. Germline CDR1 reads GEAIGNYY; CDR2 reads EKD. CDR3 in amino acids: CACSVLGDTHTDKLIF. In DNA, the CDR3 is TGTGCCTGTTCCGTACTGGGGGATACGCACACCGATAAACTCATCTTC.

The rearrangement joins TRDV2 to TRDJ1, with 10 nucleotides matching TRDD3. J lost 5 bases, V lost 3 bases, and 8 bases had no gene match. Germline loops: CDR1 GEAIGNYY, CDR2 EKD. The CDR3 totals 15 residues. Here the CDR3 reads CACDPLGDSGDKLIF. CDR3 DNA sequence: TGTGCCTGTGACCCACTGGGGGATTCGGGGGATAAACTCATCTTT.

By its share, this clone is large (0.1 to 1%). The chain has TRDV1 and TRDJ1; perhaps TRDD2 as D (6 bases). Germline values: CDR1 TSWWSYY, CDR2 QGS. With 3 bases removed from V and 0 bases from J, the gap between germline ends came to 32 bases. The CDR3 sequence is 22 residues long. CDR3 region: CALGDPAFPPDRNFLYTDKLIF. As DNA, the CDR3 is TGTGCTCTTGGGGATCCTGCCTTCCCCCCCGACCGGAACTTCTTATACACCGATAAACTCATCTTT.

This clone is medium-sized within its sample. The V call is TRDV2, the J call TRDJ3; perhaps TRDD3 as D (6 bases). The CDR3 is 20 residues long. V was pared by 0 bases and J by 0 bases, with 17 bases between. From germline, CDR1 is GEAIGNYY and CDR2 EKD. Written as DNA, the CDR3 is TGTGCCTGTGACACCGTGGGGATTCCCCCTAGCTCCTGGGACACCCGACAGATGTTTTTC. The encoded protein is CACDTVGIPPSSWDTRQMFF.

This clone was detected many times. The chain uses TRDV1 and TRDJ1, with 8 bases identical to TRDD3. This CDR3 is built from 17 residues. The trim removed 5 bases at V and 10 bases at J, leaving 21 bases unmatched. The V gene's germline CDR1 is TSWWSYY and CDR2 QGS. The CDR3 nucleotides read TGTGCTCTTGGGAAGTTACGTCCCGGGGCGTACTGGGGGCGACTCATCTTT. Translating it yields CALGKLRPGAYWGRLIF.

To note about this clone: The protein that TCRdb holds for this DNA derives from a much larger clone and differs from the translated DNA at residue 9, which likely indicates a read error; the protein shown here is translated from the DNA. This rearrangement joins TRDV2 to TRDJ1, with TRDD3 identical over 8 bases. With 6 bases clipped from V and 3 bases from J, the junction kept 17 bases outside the gene matches. This CDR3 spans 17 amino acids. CDR1 and CDR2 (germline): GEAIGNYY, EKD. In DNA, the CDR3 is TGTGCCTGTCTGAGACTGGGGGGATTGAGTGGGTCCGATAAACTCATCTTT. Translated: CACLRLGGLSGSDKLIF.

This clone is medium-sized. The V and J genes are TRDV1 and TRDJ1; TRDD3 matches 8 bases. V shed 1 base and J 0 bases; nucleotides not matched to a gene: 22. Germline loops: CDR1 TSWWSYY, CDR2 QGS. The CDR3 is made up of 22 amino acids. This chain's CDR3 is CALGEPRPSPDWGDPYTDKLIF. In nucleotides, the CDR3 is TGTGCTCTTGGGGAACCTCGGCCTTCCCCGGACTGGGGGGACCCGTACACCGATAAACTCATCTTT.

As for this clone: A single base is all that separates this from a far larger clone, so a read error is likely. The chain combines TRDV1 with TRDJ1, with TRDD3 matching 8 bases. This CDR3 has 30 residues. Germline CDR1 reads TSWWSYY; CDR2 reads QGS. CDR3 loop: CALGKLGPLLGPSRVKSRIWGTPYTDKLIF. As DNA, the CDR3 is TGTGCTCTTGGGAAACTAGGTCCGCTCTTAGGGCCTTCCCGTGTTAAGTCGCGCATCTGGGGGACCCCGTACACCGATAAACTCATCTTT.

This clone rates as medium-sized. The chain carries TRDV2 and TRDJ1, with TRDD3 matching over 12 bases. The CDR3 is made up of 21 amino acids. After removal of 0 bases from V and 0 bases from J, the junction contained 16 bases not matched to a gene. Germline-derived CDR1 and CDR2 are GEAIGNYY and EKD. For the CDR3, the DNA is TGTGCCTGTGACACCGTGGCAAGTACTGGGGGATACAGGGGGTACACCGATAAACTCATCTTT. Residues: CACDTVASTGGYRGYTDKLIF.

This clone is categorized as medium-sized. The chain combines TRDV1 with TRDJ1; 7 positions match TRDD3. The CDR3 runs to 18 residues. Germline values: CDR1 TSWWSYY, CDR2 QGS. Trimming removed 0 bases from V and 0 bases from J; junction bases left unmatched: 10. In DNA form, the CDR3 reads TGTGCTCTTGGGGAACTAGGGGGATGGAGAAAGTACACCGATAAACTCATCTTT. This translates into CALGELGGWRKYTDKLIF.

This clone was counted between two and nine times. TCRdb assigns this DNA the protein of a much larger clone, which departs from its translation at residue 18; this likely reflects a read error, and the protein shown comes from translating the DNA. The V gene is TRDV2, the J gene TRDJ3; 8 bases map to TRDD3. This CDR3 region has 21 residues. Germline CDR1 GEAIGNYY, CDR2 EKD. The CDR3: CACDPLLWDTGSSWDTRRMFF. In nucleotides, the CDR3 is TGTGCCTGTGACCCACTACTGTGGGATACGGGGAGCTCCTGGGACACCCGACGGATGTTTTTC.

This clone was picked up a small number of times. TCRdb has a much larger clone's protein, which differs at residue 4 from the translation of this DNA, likely because of a read error; what is shown is the protein translated from the DNA. The V gene is TRDV2, the J gene TRDJ1; perhaps TRDD3 as D (6 bases). Germline loops: CDR1 GEAIGNYY, CDR2 EKD. The CDR3 covers 19 residues. The V gene lost 5 bases and the J gene lost 7 bases, with 34 bases spanning the gap. The CDR3 coding sequence is TGTGCCTGTGGCACGATAACATACGGGAGCACGGGGGACCCTGGTAAACTCATCTTT. As protein: CACGTITYGSTGDPGKLIF.

By share of the sample, this clone is medium-sized. The rearrangement links TRDV2 to TRDJ1, with 12 nucleotides matching TRDD3. The V gene end was trimmed by 2 bases and the J gene end by 1 base; junction bases not matched to a gene: 10. CDR1 and CDR2 (germline): GEAIGNYY, EKD. This CDR3 spans 18 amino acids. CDR3: CACDNVLGDTRFTDKLIF. The CDR3 coding sequence is TGTGCCTGTGACAACGTACTGGGGGATACTCGGTTCACCGATAAACTCATCTTT.

This clone has only a few counts. The genes are TRDV2 and TRDJ1; 9 nucleotides line up with TRDD3. Per germline, CDR1 GEAIGNYY and CDR2 EKD. The V gene end was trimmed by 0 bases and the J gene end by 0 bases; junction bases not matched to a gene: 13. The CDR3 covers 19 residues. DNA of the CDR3: TGTGCCTGTGACACCGTCTACTGGGGGAATCAAACTCACACCGATAAACTCATCTTT. Amino acid sequence: CACDTVYWGNQTHTDKLIF.

This clone was detected only a few times. A read error likely explains this, since a far larger clone differs by one base. This sample also contains other DNA sequences that code for the same CDR3. The chain combines TRDV2 with TRDJ1; 8 bases line up with TRDD3. The CDR3 is 19 amino acids. CDR1 GEAIGNYY and CDR2 EKD come from the germline V gene. V was clipped by 1 base and J by 0 bases; unmatched bases: 15. The chain's CDR3 is CACDTVGTGGPPYTDKLIF. The CDR3 nucleotides are TGTGCCTGTGACACAGTAGGAACTGGGGGGCCGCCGTACACCGATAAACTCATCTTT.

This clone was seen just once. This DNA translates differently at residue 10 from the TCRdb protein, which is that of a much larger clone; a read error is likely, and the protein shown is the DNA's own translation. The V call is TRDV2, the J call TRDJ1; 7 nucleotides align to TRDD3. The germline gives CDR1 GEAIGNYY, CDR2 EKD. The CDR3 runs 16 residues. V lost 3 bases to trimming and J lost 2 bases; unmatched junction nucleotides: 11. The CDR3 protein is CACDPLGPRVTDKLIF. The CDR3 DNA is TGTGCCTGTGACCCACTGGGGCCTCGGGTAACCGATAAACTCATCTTT.

As to this clone: This likely stems from a read error, as it lies one base from a far larger clone. This sample includes further DNA sequences coding for the same CDR3. CDR3 amino acids: CACDNMGDTITDKLIF. The DNA for the CDR3 is TGTGCCTGTGACAACATGGGGGACACCATCACCGATAAACTCATCTTT. The chain carries TRDV2 and TRDJ1, with 7 bases fitting TRDD3. This CDR3 contains 16 residues. In germline, CDR1 is GEAIGNYY, CDR2 EKD. The J segment lost 1 base and the V segment lost 2 bases, leaving 9 bases of the junction unmatched.

In its sample, this clone ranks as medium-sized. This chain links TRDV2 with TRDJ1; the match to TRDD3 covers 11 bases. This CDR3 is built from 19 residues. V shed 2 bases, J shed 1 base, and the junction held 14 bases outside the gene matches. The germline gives CDR1 GEAIGNYY, CDR2 EKD. The DNA for the CDR3 is TGTGCCTGTGACATACTCGGGAGTGGGGGATACGGGGGCACCGATAAACTCATCTTT. Translation gives CACDILGSGGYGGTDKLIF.

This clone was seen many times. J is TRDJ3 and V is TRDV2; 8 bases are a match to TRDD3. CDR3 length: 18 residues. From germline, CDR1 is GEAIGNYY and CDR2 EKD. J was trimmed by 1 base and V by 1 base; bases with no gene match: 5. The CDR3 DNA follows: TGTGCCTGTGACACTGTGGGGGATCGATCCTGGGACACCCGACAGATGTTTTTC. Translated, it gives CACDTVGDRSWDTRQMFF.

This clone qualifies as medium-sized. V and J are TRDV2 and TRDJ1; 13 bases align to TRDD3. The CDR3 is 18 amino acids. Losses at the gene ends were 3 bases for V and 2 bases for J; bases not matched to a gene: 11. Germline V lookup: CDR1 GEAIGNYY, CDR2 EKD. In DNA form, the CDR3 reads TGTGCCTGTGACCTACTGGGGGATACGAACCGCACTACCGATAAACTCATCTTT. Its translation is CACDLLGDTNRTTDKLIF.

By its share, this clone is medium-sized. DNA of the CDR3: TGTGCCTGTGACACCGCTGGGGGTCCCGAGTACACCGATAAACTCATCTTT. This sequence encodes CACDTAGGPEYTDKLIF. The chain recombines TRDV2 with TRDJ1; 7 nucleotides agree with TRDD3. Germline assignment: CDR1 GEAIGNYY and CDR2 EKD. The CDR3 spans 17 residues. V lost 0 bases and J lost 0; bases outside the gene matches: 9.